These 11 T cell receptor beta chains came from one sample sequenced in a study of cytomegalovirus exposure and HLA in healthy donors. Using immunoSEQ multiplex PCR, the repertoire was profiled, and TCRdb retains in-frame clones only, with some absent. The sample contains 110,000 or so clones, 88% of which appear only once. Input material: PBMCs. These receptors originate from a man between 18 and 29 years old in good health and CMV-seronegative.

This chain joins TRBV4-2 and TRBJ1-1, with D perhaps matching TRBD1 (5 bases). In germline, CDR1 is LGHNA, CDR2 YNFKEQ. CDR3 length: 14 residues. V lost 0 bases to trimming and J lost 6 bases, with 11 bases between them. DNA for the CDR3: TGTGCCAGCAGCCAAGACAGGGAGGTCGCTGAAGCTTTCTTT. Its translation is CASSQDREVAEAFF.

The J gene is TRBJ1-5, the V gene TRBV6-5; the D is unclear. Trimming took off 1 base at V and 4 bases at J, with 5 bases between the two ends. Germline lookup yields CDR1 MNHEY and CDR2 SVGAGI. The CDR3 consists of 13 residues. This CDR3 reads CASSYFRNQPQHF. The CDR3 nucleotides are TGTGCCAGCAGTTACTTTCGGAATCAGCCCCAGCATTTT.

The genes are TRBV30 and TRBJ1-1; unclear D gene. This CDR3 has 12 amino acids. The germline gives CDR1 GTSNPN, CDR2 SVGIG (reference sequence). Trimming pared 4 bases from V and 1 base from J, leaving 7 bases between. CDR3 nucleotides: TGTGCCTGGAACCCACAGAACACTGAAGCTTTCTTT. Amino acids: CAWNPQNTEAFF.

CDR3 region: CASSSNPGQTHQPQHF. The CDR3 DNA reads TGTGCCAGCAGTTCAAACCCGGGACAGACCCATCAGCCCCAGCATTTT. The chain is built from TRBV28 and TRBJ1-5; 7 bases match TRBD1. With 4 bases clipped from V and 5 bases from J, the junction kept 11 bases outside the gene matches. The germline CDR1 and CDR2 sequences are MDHEN and SYDVKM. The length of the CDR3 is 16 residues. Filled out from reference TRBV28 and TRBJ1-5, the complete variable domain reads DVKVTQSSRYLVKRTGEKVFLECVQDMDHENMFWYRQDPGLGLRLIYFSYDVKMKEKGDIPEGYSVSREKKERFSLILESASTNQTSMYLCASSSNPGQTHQPQHFGDGTRLSIL.

The rearrangement uses TRBV19 and TRBJ1-1; 8 bases align to TRBD1. Germline lookup yields CDR1 LNHDA and CDR2 SQIVND (reference sequence). Germline trimming cut 7 bases from V and 5 bases from J; bases unmatched to any gene: 9. This CDR3 spans 14 amino acids. CDR3 loop: CASTRIRGRTEAFF. For the CDR3, the DNA is TGTGCCAGTACCAGGATCAGGGGGCGAACTGAAGCTTTCTTT.

In regard to this clone: Other DNA sequences in this specimen translate into the identical CDR3. The chain has TRBV9 and TRBJ2-3, with D perhaps TRBD2 (5 bases). Between the trimmed V and J ends, which lost 2 bases and 3 bases, there was a span of 7 bases. The germline V gene encodes CDR1 SGDLS and CDR2 YYNGEE. This CDR3 region has 13 residues. The CDR3 region has the DNA TGTGCCAGCAGCGTCACTAGTACAGATACGCAGTATTTT. Amino acids: CASSVTSTDTQYF.

V is TRBV7-9 and J is TRBJ1-5, with TRBD1 as a possible D gene (5 bases). This CDR3 has 15 amino acids. Trimming shortened V by 1 base and J by 0 bases, and 7 bases separated the two germline ends. Germline values: CDR1 SEHNR, CDR2 FQNEAQ (reference sequence). The CDR3 sequence: CASSLGQSSNQPQHF. The CDR3 DNA follows: TGTGCCAGCAGCTTAGGACAGAGTAGCAATCAGCCCCAGCATTTT.

The chain recombines TRBV19 with TRBJ1-5; the match to TRBD1 covers 8 bases. Germline V gene lookup returns CDR1 LNHDA and CDR2 SQIVND (reference sequence). CDR3 size: 15 residues. The junction had 4 bases not matched to a gene; V was cut back by 0 bases and J by 6 bases. The DNA for the CDR3 is TGTGCCAGTAGTATAGAAAAACAGGGGGTTCAGCCCCAGCATTTT. This sequence encodes CASSIEKQGVQPQHF.

The chain couples TRBV28 to TRBJ1-1; a weak D match, TRBD1 (6 bases). The CDR3 has 15 residues. Germline V gene data show CDR1 as MDHEN and CDR2 as SYDVKM. V gave up 11 bases and J gave up 4 bases, with 23 bases separating them. The CDR3 DNA follows: TGTGCCGCTATACTAAGCGGGGGGGCGGGCACTGAAGCTTTCTTT. Translated, it gives CAAILSGGAGTEAFF.

CDR3 sequence: CASRSNYEQYF. As DNA, the CDR3 is TGTGCCAGCAGATCAAACTACGAGCAGTACTTC. The chain uses TRBV6-5 and TRBJ2-7; no reliable D call. Germline V gene lookup returns CDR1 MNHEY and CDR2 SVGAGI. Trimming took off 6 bases at V and 3 bases at J, with 6 bases between the two ends. CDR3 length: 11 amino acids.

The chain uses TRBV12-5 and TRBJ1-5; no clear D gene. The CDR3 is 15 residues long. Germline CDR1 is LGHNT and CDR2 is FRNRAP. The germline V and J ends were trimmed by 1 base and 5 bases, with 12 bases remaining between them. In DNA form, the CDR3 reads TGTGCTAGTGGTTTGGGGCAGGCGGAGGATCAGCCCCAGCATTTT. Translating it yields CASGLGQAEDQPQHF.